Listed below are T cell receptor beta chains from one sample, sequenced in a study of T cell clones after liver transplantation. Clones were read by immunoSEQ multiplex PCR, and TCRdb kept only the in-frame ones, dropping some. The data contain tens of thousands of clones, around 70% of them singletons. The sequencing used CD4+ T cells from blood, collected at the 22-month timepoint. All receptors come from a human patient who received a liver transplant. Some T cells may arise from the graft donor. The CDR3 runs from the conserved cysteine through the conserved F or W. Each record gives: V gene, D gene, clone size, J gene, CDR3 protein, CDR3 DNA. The D gene is left open where the match is weak. Not every row has a clone size; where given, it reads once, few, many or a size class.

V: TRBV28
D: .
size: .
J: TRBJ2-7
CDR3: CATSGLYEQYF
DNA: TGTGCCACCTCGGGGTTATACGAGCAGTACTTC

V: TRBV19
D: .
size: .
J: TRBJ2-5
CDR3: CASSIATAQETQYF
DNA: TGTGCCAGTAGTATAGCCACAGCCCAAGAGACCCAGTACTTC

V: TRBV27
D: .
size: .
J: TRBJ1-4
CDR3: CASSPTGATNEKLFF
DNA: TGTGCCAGCAGTCCGACAGGAGCAACTAATGAAAAACTGTTTTTT

V: TRBV19
D: .
size: .
J: TRBJ2-3
CDR3: CASSIPTRGTDTQYF
DNA: TGTGCCAGTAGTATACCGACCCGGGGGACAGATACGCAGTATTTT

V: TRBV7-9
D: TRBD1
size: .
J: TRBJ1-4
CDR3: CASSQTGNNEKLFF
DNA: TGTGCCAGCAGCCAGACAGGGAATAATGAAAAACTGTTTTTT

V: TRBV19
D: .
size: once
J: TRBJ1-1
CDR3: CASLGGRSTRTEAFF
DNA: TGTGCCAGTTTGGGGGGCCGCTCAACGAGGACTGAAGCTTTCTTT

V: TRBV2
D: .
size: few
J: TRBJ1-2
CDR3: CASSEYLSNYGYTF
DNA: TGTGCCAGCAGTGAATATTTGTCTAACTATGGCTACACCTTC

V: TRBV2
D: .
size: .
J: TRBJ1-4
CDR3: CASSWTAENEKLFF
DNA: TGTGCCAGCAGCTGGACAGCCGAGAATGAAAAACTGTTTTTT

V: TRBV7-9
D: .
size: .
J: TRBJ2-7
CDR3: CASSLQTYEQYF
DNA: TGTGCCAGCAGCCTTCAGACCTACGAGCAGTACTTC

V: TRBV11-2
D: .
size: .
J: TRBJ1-2
CDR3: CASSLGKPGTVSYGYTF
DNA: TGTGCCAGCAGCTTAGGTAAACCCGGGACGGTCTCCTATGGCTACACCTTC

V: TRBV19
D: .
size: .
J: TRBJ2-7
CDR3: CASSIGGLPDEQYF
DNA: TGTGCCAGTAGTATAGGGGGCCTGCCCGACGAGCAGTACTTC

V: TRBV5-8
D: .
size: .
J: TRBJ2-2
CDR3: CASSLGVGPGELFF
DNA: TGTGCCAGCAGCTTGGGGGTCGGACCCGGGGAGCTGTTTTTT

V: TRBV4-1
D: TRBD1
size: .
J: TRBJ1-2
CDR3: CASSQDQGQVYGYTF
DNA: TGCGCCAGCAGCCAAGATCAGGGACAGGTCTATGGCTACACCTTC

V: TRBV28
D: .
size: .
J: TRBJ1-2
CDR3: CASSPQTVTNYGYTF
DNA: TGTGCCAGCAGTCCCCAGACAGTGACTAACTATGGCTACACCTTC

V: TRBV6-1
D: TRBD1
size: .
J: TRBJ1-5
CDR3: CASSRTGGEGQPQHF
DNA: TGTGCCAGCAGTAGGACAGGGGGCGAAGGTCAGCCCCAGCATTTT

V: TRBV25-1
D: .
size: .
J: TRBJ1-2
CDR3: CASSEGRDLGGYTF
DNA: TGTGCCAGCAGTGAAGGGCGGGATCTAGGGGGCTACACCTTC

V: TRBV27
D: .
size: few
J: TRBJ1-6
CDR3: CASRTGTWESPLHF
DNA: TGTGCCAGCAGAACCGGGACATGGGAATCACCCCTCCACTTT

V: TRBV19
D: TRBD1
size: .
J: TRBJ2-1
CDR3: CASSVTGANEQFF
DNA: TGTGCCAGTAGTGTTACAGGGGCCAATGAGCAGTTCTTC

V: TRBV28
D: .
size: few
J: TRBJ2-1
CDR3: CASKQGSSYNEQFF
DNA: TGTGCCAGCAAACAGGGCAGCTCCTACAATGAGCAGTTCTTC

V: TRBV30
D: TRBD1
size: .
J: TRBJ1-3
CDR3: CAWSGDRAGNTIYF
DNA: TGTGCCTGGAGCGGGGACAGGGCTGGAAACACCATATATTTT

V: TRBV5-1
D: .
size: .
J: TRBJ2-7
CDR3: CASSDPPGYEQYF
DNA: TGCGCCAGCAGCGACCCGCCCGGCTACGAGCAGTACTTC

V: TRBV7-9
D: TRBD1
size: .
J: TRBJ2-7
CDR3: CASSPGQGVNEQYF
DNA: TGTGCCAGCAGCCCCGGGCAGGGGGTAAACGAGCAGTACTTC